The sequence of this TCR beta chain was determined in a study of T-cell reconstitution after alpha-beta-depleted transplantation in children. Study-wide results and caveats: As was reported, about two months after transplant, alpha-beta T cells came from several hundred expanded graft clones.

The CDR3 extends over 17 amino acids. Unique molecular identifiers tagged the TCRbeta library. TCRdb reanalysed the PCR reads using MiXCR and keeps one entry per CDR3 protein. The data contain fewer than 550,000 distinct CDR3 sequences, over 10% of them seen just once; the ten biggest clones take up approximately 15%. This clonotype was detected only once. What it binds is not known. Compared with germline, one end of the junction differs, possibly owing to a read error. This clonotype was obtained from a female patient aged 2-15 years who had a stem cell transplant for aplastic anemia, so the T cells may come from the graft donor. The rearrangement links TRBV12-3 or TRBV12-4 to TRBJ2-2, with D perhaps matching TRBD1 (7 bases). The sequences come from PBMCs, mostly from graft donor cells, collected 180 days after TCRalphabeta/CD19-depleted stem cell transplant. CDR3 protein: CANSSLKLRGAVGELFF. The CDR3, as DNA: TGTGCCAACAGTTCCCTCAAGCTCAGGGGGGCAGTCGGGGAGCTGTTTTTT.